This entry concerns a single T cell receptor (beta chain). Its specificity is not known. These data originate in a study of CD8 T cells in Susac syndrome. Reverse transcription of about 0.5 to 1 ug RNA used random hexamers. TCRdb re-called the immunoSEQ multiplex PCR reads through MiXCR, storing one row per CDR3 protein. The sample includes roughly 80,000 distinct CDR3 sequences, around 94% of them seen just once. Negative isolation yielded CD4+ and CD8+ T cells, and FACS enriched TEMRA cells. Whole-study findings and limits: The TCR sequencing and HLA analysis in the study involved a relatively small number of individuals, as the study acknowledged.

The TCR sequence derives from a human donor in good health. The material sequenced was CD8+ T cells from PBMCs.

CDR3 amino acids: CASSLSPGTGAYEQYF. CDR3 sequence (DNA): TGCGCCAGCAGCTTGAGCCCCGGGACAGGGGCCTACGAGCAGTACTTC. V and J are TRBV5-1 and TRBJ2-7; 10 bases align to TRBD1. The CDR3 has 16 residues. Germline-derived CDR1 and CDR2 are SGHRS and YFSETQ. Trimming at V came to 1 base and at J to 2 bases, leaving 6 bases not matched to a gene.